The 11 T cell receptor beta chains given below trace back to one sample, sequenced in a study of OX40 agonist ivuxolimab in advanced cancers. Produced via immunoSEQ multiplex PCR; TCRdb's table is partial and in-frame only. The table records tens of thousands of clones, roughly 90% of them present only once. Here the sequenced sample was CD4+ or CD8+ T cells sorted from blood, taken in a trial of the OX40 agonist ivuxolimab. The receptors shown here come from an adult with an advanced solid tumor such as melanoma, head and neck, liver or kidney cancer.

With respect to this clone: The same CDR3 can be traced to other DNA sequences in this sample. The chain has TRBV19 and TRBJ1-5; 7 nucleotides agree with TRBD1. This CDR3 has 14 residues. CDR1 is LNHDA and CDR2 is SQIVND in the germline V gene (reference sequence). Losses at the gene ends were 6 bases for V and 3 bases for J; bases not matched to a gene: 5. CDR3 nucleotide sequence: TGTGCCAGTAGCACACAGGGGAACAATCAGCCCCAGCATTTT. Translating it yields CASSTQGNNQPQHF.

V usage is TRBV28 and J usage is TRBJ1-2, with D possibly matching TRBD1 (5 bases). Trimming removed 4 bases at V and 2 bases at J, with 14 bases between. CDR1 is MDHEN and CDR2 is SYDVKM in the germline V gene. This CDR3 is built from 15 residues. The CDR3, as DNA: TGTGCCAGCAGTTCCGCCGGGACCGAGAACTATGGCTACACCTTC. Encoded protein: CASSSAGTENYGYTF.

The chain employs TRBV4-1 and TRBJ1-3; possible D gene TRBD1, 5 bases. The CDR3 contains 17 residues. Trimming stripped 0 bases from V and 6 bases from J, with 18 bases between. Germline V gives CDR1 MGHRA, CDR2 YSYEKL. CDR3 nucleotide sequence: TGCGCCAGCAGCCAAGATAGGATAGGGGCTTATGAAAACACCATATATTTT. Its translation is CASSQDRIGAYENTIYF.

This sequence joins TRBV29-1 and TRBJ1-5; D is unresolved. This CDR3 is built from 13 residues. The V and J ends lost 4 bases and 0 bases respectively, with 7 bases between them. Germline V gives CDR1 SQVTM, CDR2 ANQGSEA. The CDR3 reads CSVAVNSNQPQHF. The CDR3, as DNA: TGCAGCGTTGCTGTTAATAGCAATCAGCCCCAGCATTTT.

This clone was found once. This chain uses TRBV7-9 with TRBJ1-3, with no clear D. Trimming removed 5 bases from V and 7 bases from J, with 15 bases in between. The CDR3 has 14 amino acids. The germline V gene encodes CDR1 SEHNR and CDR2 FQNEAQ (reference sequence). Written as DNA, the CDR3 is TGTGCCAGCAGCCCGCGGGATGTGGAGAACACCATATATTTT. Amino acids: CASSPRDVENTIYF.

This chain joins TRBV10-2 and TRBJ2-5; TRBD1 agrees at 9 bases. Germline-derived CDR1 and CDR2 are WSHSY and SAAADI. CDR3 length: 13 amino acids. Trimming at V came to 8 bases and at J to 3 bases, leaving 4 bases not matched to a gene. DNA of the CDR3: TGCGCCAGCGGACAGGGGTGGAAAGAGACCCAGTACTTC. This translates into CASGQGWKETQYF.

This clone came up a few times. J is TRBJ2-6 and V is TRBV2; TRBD1 is a possible D gene (6 bases). There are 16 residues in the CDR3. CDR1 SNHLY and CDR2 FYNNEI come from the germline V gene. Trimming shortened V by 6 bases and J by 1 base, and 13 bases separated the two germline ends. CDR3 coding DNA: TGTGCCAGCAGGGCCGGACAGAGGTCTGGGGCCAACGTCCTGACTTTC. Its translation: CASRAGQRSGANVLTF.

V is TRBV9 and J is TRBJ1-4; D not resolved. The germline CDR1 and CDR2 sequences are SGDLS and YYNGEE. Deletions cut 2 bases from V and 2 bases from J, with 10 bases between. The CDR3 sequence is 15 residues long. The CDR3 sequence: CASSVDTSTNEKLFF. DNA for the CDR3: TGTGCCAGCAGCGTTGACACATCCACTAATGAAAAACTGTTTTTT.

V is TRBV9 and J is TRBJ2-1; TRBD2 aligns across 11 bases. The V gene's germline CDR1 is SGDLS and CDR2 YYNGEE. CDR3 size: 16 residues. The V gene end was trimmed by 4 bases and the J gene end by 5 bases; junction bases not matched to a gene: 8. This CDR3 is CASSPRIAGGNNEQFF. CDR3 bases: TGTGCCAGCAGCCCACGGATAGCGGGAGGGAACAATGAGCAGTTCTTC. The full variable domain, rest sourced from reference TRBV9 and TRBJ2-1, is DSGVTQTPKHLITATGQRVTLRCSPRSGDLSVYWYQQSLDQGLQFLIQYYNGEERAKGNILERFSAQQFPDLHSELNLSSLELGDSALYFCASSPRIAGGNNEQFFGPGTRLTVL.

The rearrangement links TRBV6-5 to TRBJ1-5, with D possibly being TRBD1 (5 bases). Germline V gene data show CDR1 as MNHEY and CDR2 as SVGAGI. CDR3 length: 15 amino acids. V gave up 2 bases and J gave up 2 bases, with 10 bases separating them. The CDR3 sequence: CASSYGRGGNQPQHF. The CDR3 DNA reads TGTGCCAGCAGTTACGGGAGGGGAGGCAATCAGCCCCAGCATTTT.

This chain connects TRBV19 to TRBJ2-1; D call uncertain. From germline, CDR1 is LNHDA and CDR2 SQIVND (reference sequence). The V end was cut by 0 bases, the J end by 6 bases, with 6 bases between. This CDR3 contains 13 residues. CDR3 loop: CASSIDGPNEQFF. For the CDR3, the DNA is TGTGCCAGTAGTATAGATGGGCCCAATGAGCAGTTCTTC.